This T cell receptor beta chain was sequenced in a study of Ad26.COV2.S vaccination and SARS-CoV-2 variants. Study-wide context: Into the muscle, Ad26.COV2.S was dosed once or twice, 56 days apart. Study outcomes and limitations: The placebo group had lower spike-specific TCR breadth than the vaccine recipients did.

Points on this clone: Antigen specificity is unknown.

Here immunoSEQ multiplex PCR was the method, and the copy in TCRdb shows in-frame clones only, minus some. Of approximately 300,000 clones in the sample, about 86% are singletons; the top ten hold roughly 1.9%. Stated treatment: around 19 received Ad26.COV2.S at low or high dose, single or two shots; about 5 received placebo; per-sample allocation not given. The study sampled participants on day 63 after the first vaccine or placebo injection. The individual, an adult aged 18-55 years, was a donor in Boston. Per germline, CDR1 SNHLY and CDR2 FYNNEI. The J segment lost 0 bases and the V segment lost 8 bases, leaving 11 bases of the junction unmatched. The CDR3 is 16 residues long.

The TCR comes from a person between 18 and 59 years old who received the Ad26.COV2.S COVID-19 vaccine or a placebo. The sample here was peripheral blood, taken in a trial of Ad26.COV2.S vaccine versus placebo. The genes are TRBV2 and TRBJ2-3; 7 nucleotides agree with TRBD2. The CDR3 region has the DNA TGTGCCAGCGGGCTTGATAGCGGGCCTAGCACAGATACGCAGTATTTT. This codes for CASGLDSGPSTDTQYF.